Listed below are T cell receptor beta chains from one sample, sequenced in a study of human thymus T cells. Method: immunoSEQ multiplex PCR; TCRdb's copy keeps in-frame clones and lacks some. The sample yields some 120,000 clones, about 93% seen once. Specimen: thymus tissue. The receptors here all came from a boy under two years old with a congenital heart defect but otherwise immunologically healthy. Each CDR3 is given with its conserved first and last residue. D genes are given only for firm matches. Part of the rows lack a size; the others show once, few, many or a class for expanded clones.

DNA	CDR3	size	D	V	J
TGCGCCAGCAGTAAGGGTAACGAGCAGTACTTC	CASSKGNEQYF	few	.	TRBV10-1	TRBJ2-7
TGCGCCAGCAGTCAATCAGCATCAGGGCTTGGCTACACCTTC	CASSQSASGLGYTF	.	.	TRBV23-1	TRBJ1-2
TGTGCCAGCAGTCACACCGGGGGGGATTACAATGAGCAGTTCTTC	CASSHTGGDYNEQFF	.	TRBD2	TRBV9	TRBJ2-1
TGCGCCAGCAGCTTGGAGCTCTATAGCGGGGGGGCCGACGAGCAGTACTTC	CASSLELYSGGADEQYF	once	TRBD2	TRBV5-1	TRBJ2-7
TGTGCCAGCAGTTATCGGAGCGGAGCCCTTTACAATGAGCAGTTCTTC	CASSYRSGALYNEQFF	.	.	TRBV6-5	TRBJ2-1
TGTGCCAGCAGCTTGGCCGGGACGCTAGGCACCCAGTACTTC	CASSLAGTLGTQYF	.	.	TRBV5-4	TRBJ2-5
TGTGCCAGCATCCCGGACAGGGGCACCGGGGAGCTGTTTTTT	CASIPDRGTGELFF	.	TRBD1	TRBV6-5	TRBJ2-2
TGTGCCGTCCGGGGGGCCGGGGAGCTGTTTTTT	CAVRGAGELFF	once	TRBD2	TRBV11-3	TRBJ2-2
TGCGCCAGCAGCCAAGATAAAGGGACAGAACCAGAGACCCAGTACTTC	CASSQDKGTEPETQYF	once	TRBD1	TRBV4-1	TRBJ2-5
TGTGCCACCAGCCGACAGGACAGGGGGCGCGTCTGTAACTATGGCTACACCTTC	CATSRQDRGRVCNYGYTF	once	TRBD1	TRBV15	TRBJ1-2
TGTGCCTGGAGTGACAGGAATTCACCCCTCCACTTT	CAWSDRNSPLHF	.	.	TRBV30	TRBJ1-6
TGTGCCAGCAGCTGGACAGGGAATCAGCCCCAGCATTTT	CASSWTGNQPQHF	.	TRBD1	TRBV7-2	TRBJ1-5
TGTGCCAGCAGCACCAGGGACCGCATGACGCAGTATTTT	CASSTRDRMTQYF	.	.	TRBV13	TRBJ2-3
TGTGCCAGCAGCGTAGTGGGACACAACACCGGGGAGCTGTTTTTT	CASSVVGHNTGELFF	once	.	TRBV9	TRBJ2-2
TGTGCCAGTAGTATTTCGGGACCGCTGAATTCACCCCTCCACTTT	CASSISGPLNSPLHF	.	.	TRBV19	TRBJ1-6
TGCGCCAGCAGCATAGGGACAGTTAACACTGAAGCTTTCTTT	CASSIGTVNTEAFF	.	TRBD1	TRBV5-1	TRBJ1-1
TGTGCCAGCAGTGATGCTCGGGACAGCGTTGCAACTAATGAAAAACTGTTTTTT	CASSDARDSVATNEKLFF	once	TRBD1	TRBV11-2	TRBJ1-4
TGTGCCAGCAACATCCGGGGCAATAGCAATCAGCCCCAGCATTTT	CASNIRGNSNQPQHF	.	.	TRBV27	TRBJ1-5
TGTGCCAGTAATCCGACCAATCAGCCCCAGCATTTT	CASNPTNQPQHF	once	.	TRBV19	TRBJ1-5
TGCGCCAGCACCCGGGACAGGGATTCACCCCTCCACTTT	CASTRDRDSPLHF	.	TRBD1	TRBV23-1	TRBJ1-6
TGCGCCAGCAGCCAACCCCCCAGCGGGGGGATCCAAGAGACCCAGTACTTC	CASSQPPSGGIQETQYF	.	TRBD2	TRBV4-1	TRBJ2-5
TGTGCCAGCAGACCGACCAACACAGGGATTTTGGACACTGAAGCTTTCTTT	CASRPTNTGILDTEAFF	.	.	TRBV6-4	TRBJ1-1
TGCGCCAGCAGTGAGTCTGGGGGCAGGGGCTACACCTTC	CASSESGGRGYTF	.	.	TRBV10-1	TRBJ1-2
TGCAGCGTTCGATCCGGGGGGCCTAGCTACAATGAGCAGTTCTTC	CSVRSGGPSYNEQFF	.	.	TRBV29-1	TRBJ2-1